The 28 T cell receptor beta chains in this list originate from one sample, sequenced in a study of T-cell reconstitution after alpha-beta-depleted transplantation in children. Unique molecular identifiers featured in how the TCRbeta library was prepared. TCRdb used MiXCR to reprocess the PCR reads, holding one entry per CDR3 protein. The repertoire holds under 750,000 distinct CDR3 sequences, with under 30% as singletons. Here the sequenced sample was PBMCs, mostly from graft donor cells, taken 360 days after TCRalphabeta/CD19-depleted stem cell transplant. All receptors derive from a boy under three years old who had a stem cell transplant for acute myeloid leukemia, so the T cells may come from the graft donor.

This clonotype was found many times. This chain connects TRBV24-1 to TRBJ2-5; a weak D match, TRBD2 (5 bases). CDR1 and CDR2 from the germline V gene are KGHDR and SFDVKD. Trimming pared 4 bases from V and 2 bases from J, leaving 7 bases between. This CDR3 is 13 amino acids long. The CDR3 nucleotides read TGTGCCACCAGTGACCCGGGACAAGAGACCCAGTACTTC. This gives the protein CATSDPGQETQYF.

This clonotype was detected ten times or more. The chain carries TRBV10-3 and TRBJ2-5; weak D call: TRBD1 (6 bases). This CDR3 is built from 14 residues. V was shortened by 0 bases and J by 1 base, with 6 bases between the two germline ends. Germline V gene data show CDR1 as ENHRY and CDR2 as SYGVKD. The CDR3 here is CAISESDSQETQYF. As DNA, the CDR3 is TGTGCCATCAGTGAGTCGGACAGCCAAGAGACCCAGTACTTC.

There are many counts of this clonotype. CDR3 bases: TGCAGTGCTCGAAAGGACAGCACAGATACGCAGTATTTT. Protein: CSARKDSTDTQYF. V usage is TRBV20-1 and J usage is TRBJ2-3; unclear D gene. Germline V gene lookup returns CDR1 DFQATT and CDR2 SNEGSKA (reference sequence). V gave up 5 bases and J gave up 0 bases, with 9 bases separating them. CDR3 length equals 13 residues.

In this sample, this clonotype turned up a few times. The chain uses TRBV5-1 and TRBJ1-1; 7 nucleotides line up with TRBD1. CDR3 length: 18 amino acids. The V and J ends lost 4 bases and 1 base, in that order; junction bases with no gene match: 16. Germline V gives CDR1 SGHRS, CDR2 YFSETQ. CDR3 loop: CASSIFPGQKGPNTEAFF. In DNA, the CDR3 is TGCGCCAGCAGCATCTTTCCGGGACAGAAGGGGCCGAACACTGAAGCTTTCTTT.

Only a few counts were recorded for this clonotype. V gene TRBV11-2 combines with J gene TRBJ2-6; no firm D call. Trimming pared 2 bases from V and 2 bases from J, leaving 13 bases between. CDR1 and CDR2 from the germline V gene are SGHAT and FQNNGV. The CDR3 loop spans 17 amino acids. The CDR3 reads CASSLNLRVPGANVLTF. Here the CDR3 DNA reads TGTGCCAGCAGCTTAAACCTTCGGGTTCCTGGGGCCAACGTCCTGACTTTC.

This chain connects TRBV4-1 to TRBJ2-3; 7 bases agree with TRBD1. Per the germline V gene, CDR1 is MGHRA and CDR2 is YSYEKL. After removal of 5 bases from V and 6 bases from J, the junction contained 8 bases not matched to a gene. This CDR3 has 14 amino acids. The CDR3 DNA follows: TGCGCCAGCAGCTCTTTTACAGGGGTGGATACGCAGTATTTT. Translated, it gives CASSSFTGVDTQYF.

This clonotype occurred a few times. CDR3 nucleotides: TGTGCCAGCAGCTTCGGTGTGGTAGGGCAAGAGACCCAGTACTTC. It yields the protein CASSFGVVGQETQYF. The genes are TRBV13 and TRBJ2-5; D gene ambiguous. Trimming cost V 3 bases and J 2 bases, with 13 bases left between them. Germline V CDR1 and CDR2: PRHDT, FYEKMQ (reference sequence). This CDR3 has 15 amino acids.

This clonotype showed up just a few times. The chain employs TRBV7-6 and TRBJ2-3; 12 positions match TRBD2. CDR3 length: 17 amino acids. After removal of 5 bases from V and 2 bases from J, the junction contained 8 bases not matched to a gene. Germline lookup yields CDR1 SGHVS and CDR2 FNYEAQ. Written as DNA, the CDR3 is TGTGCCAGCAGCCTGTGGACTAGCGGGGATATCACAGATACGCAGTATTTT. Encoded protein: CASSLWTSGDITDTQYF.

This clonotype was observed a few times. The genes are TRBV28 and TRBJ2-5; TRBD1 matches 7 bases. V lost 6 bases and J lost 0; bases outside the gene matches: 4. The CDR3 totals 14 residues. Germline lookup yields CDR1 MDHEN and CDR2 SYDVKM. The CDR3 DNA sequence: TGTGCCAGCAGATCGGACAGGTACCAAGAGACCCAGTACTTC. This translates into CASRSDRYQETQYF.

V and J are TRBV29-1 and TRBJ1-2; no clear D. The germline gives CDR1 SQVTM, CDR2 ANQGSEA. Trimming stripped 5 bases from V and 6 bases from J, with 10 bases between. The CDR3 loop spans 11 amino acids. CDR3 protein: CSVPLMDGYTF. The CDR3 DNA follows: TGCAGCGTTCCCCTAATGGATGGCTACACCTTC.

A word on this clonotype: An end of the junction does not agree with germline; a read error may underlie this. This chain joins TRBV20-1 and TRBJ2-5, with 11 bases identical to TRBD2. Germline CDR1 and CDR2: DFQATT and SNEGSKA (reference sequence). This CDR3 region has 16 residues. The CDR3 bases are TGCTGTGCTAGAGGTACTAGCGGGGGCCTCCAAGAGACCCAGTACTTC. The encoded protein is CCARGTSGGLQETQYF.

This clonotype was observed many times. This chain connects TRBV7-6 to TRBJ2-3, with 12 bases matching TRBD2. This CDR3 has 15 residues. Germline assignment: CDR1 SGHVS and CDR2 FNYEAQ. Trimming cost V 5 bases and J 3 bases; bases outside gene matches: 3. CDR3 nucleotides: TGTGCCAGCAGCCCTAGCGGGGGGGCGACAGATACGCAGTATTTT. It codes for CASSPSGGATDTQYF.

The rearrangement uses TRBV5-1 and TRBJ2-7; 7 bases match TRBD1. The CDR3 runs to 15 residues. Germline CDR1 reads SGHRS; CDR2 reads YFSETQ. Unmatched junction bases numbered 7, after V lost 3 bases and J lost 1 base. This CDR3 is CASSWPDRISYEQYV. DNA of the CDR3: TGCGCCAGCAGCTGGCCGGACAGGATATCCTACGAGCAGTACGTC.

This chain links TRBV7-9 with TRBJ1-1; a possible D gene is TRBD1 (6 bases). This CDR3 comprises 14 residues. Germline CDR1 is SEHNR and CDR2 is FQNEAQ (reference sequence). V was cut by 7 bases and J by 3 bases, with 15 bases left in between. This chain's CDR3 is CASTWGGAHTEAFF. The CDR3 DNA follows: TGTGCCAGCACCTGGGGGGGCGCCCACACTGAAGCTTTCTTT.

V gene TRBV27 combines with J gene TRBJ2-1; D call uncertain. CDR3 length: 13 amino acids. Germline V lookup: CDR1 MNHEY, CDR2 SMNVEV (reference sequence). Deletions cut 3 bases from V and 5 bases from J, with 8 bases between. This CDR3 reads CASSLMANNEQFF. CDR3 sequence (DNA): TGTGCCAGCAGTTTGATGGCCAACAATGAGCAGTTCTTC.

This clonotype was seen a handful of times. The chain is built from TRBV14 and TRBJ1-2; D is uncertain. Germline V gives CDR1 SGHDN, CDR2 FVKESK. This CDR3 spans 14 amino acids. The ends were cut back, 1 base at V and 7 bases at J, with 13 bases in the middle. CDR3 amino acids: CASSQGWRAGGYTF. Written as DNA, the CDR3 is TGTGCCAGCAGCCAAGGATGGAGGGCCGGTGGCTACACCTTC.

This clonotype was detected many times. The CDR3 DNA sequence: TGTGCCAGCAGTTACTATGGGGCCAACGTCCTGACTTTC. Its translation is CASSYYGANVLTF. The V call is TRBV6-5, the J call TRBJ2-6; the D is unclear. The CDR3 consists of 13 residues. V lost 1 base, J lost 3 bases, and 1 base lay in between. Germline CDR1 reads MNHEY; CDR2 reads SVGAGI.

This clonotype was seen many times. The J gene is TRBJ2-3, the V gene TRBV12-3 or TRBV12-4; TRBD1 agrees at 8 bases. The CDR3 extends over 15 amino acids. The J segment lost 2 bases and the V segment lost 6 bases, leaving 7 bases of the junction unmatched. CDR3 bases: TGTGCCAGCAGCCCCAGACAGGGGACCACAGATACGCAGTATTTT. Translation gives CASSPRQGTTDTQYF.

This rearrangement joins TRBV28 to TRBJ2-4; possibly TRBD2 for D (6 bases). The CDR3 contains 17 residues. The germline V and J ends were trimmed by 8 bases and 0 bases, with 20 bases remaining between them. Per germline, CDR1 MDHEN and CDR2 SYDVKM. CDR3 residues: CASGSPGEPRAKNIQYF. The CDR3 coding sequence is TGTGCCAGCGGTTCACCGGGGGAGCCCCGAGCCAAAAACATTCAGTACTTC.

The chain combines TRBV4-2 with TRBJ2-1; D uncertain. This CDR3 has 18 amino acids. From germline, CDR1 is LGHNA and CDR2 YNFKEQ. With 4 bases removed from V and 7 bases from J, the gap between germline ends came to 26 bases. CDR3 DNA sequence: TGTGCCAGCAGCCCTCGCAAGGGAACCTATAGCCAACTTAATGAGCAGTTCTTC. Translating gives CASSPRKGTYSQLNEQFF.

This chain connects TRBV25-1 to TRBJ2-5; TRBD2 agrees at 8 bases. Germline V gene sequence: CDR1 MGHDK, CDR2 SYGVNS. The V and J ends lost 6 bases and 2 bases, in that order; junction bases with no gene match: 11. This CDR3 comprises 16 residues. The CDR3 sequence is CASSREGRGEQETQYF. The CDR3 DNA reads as TGTGCCAGCAGCCGCGAGGGGCGGGGGGAGCAAGAGACCCAGTACTTC.

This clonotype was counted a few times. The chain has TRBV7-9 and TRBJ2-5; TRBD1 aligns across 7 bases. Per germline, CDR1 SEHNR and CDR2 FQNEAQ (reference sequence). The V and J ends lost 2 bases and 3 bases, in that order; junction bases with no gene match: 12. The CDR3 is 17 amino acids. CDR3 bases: TGTGCCAGCAGCTTAAGTCTGGGCGACAGGGCGGAAGAGACCCAGTACTTC. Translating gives CASSLSLGDRAEETQYF.

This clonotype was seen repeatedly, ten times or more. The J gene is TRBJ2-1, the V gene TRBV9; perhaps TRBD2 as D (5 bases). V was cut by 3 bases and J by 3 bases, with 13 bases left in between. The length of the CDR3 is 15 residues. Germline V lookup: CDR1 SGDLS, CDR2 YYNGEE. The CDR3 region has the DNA TGTGCCAGCAGCGCCCCGCCGGGGAGCTACAATGAGCAGTTCTTC. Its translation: CASSAPPGSYNEQFF.

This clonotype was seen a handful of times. The CDR3: CASSSGTFYEQYF. The CDR3 DNA reads as TGTGCCAGCAGCTCCGGAACCTTCTACGAGCAGTACTTC. The chain joins TRBV7-9 to TRBJ2-7; D gene ambiguous. Per the germline V gene, CDR1 is SEHNR and CDR2 is FQNEAQ (reference sequence). Trimming removed 4 bases at V and 3 bases at J, with 10 bases between. The CDR3 consists of 13 residues. Together with reference TRBV7-9 and TRBJ2-7, the CDR3 gives the full variable domain: DTGVSQNPRHKITKRGQNVTFRCDPISEHNRLYWYRQTLGQGPEFLTYFQNEAQLEKSRLLSDRFSAERPKGSFSTLEIQRTEQGDSAMYLCASSSGTFYEQYFGPGTRLTVT.

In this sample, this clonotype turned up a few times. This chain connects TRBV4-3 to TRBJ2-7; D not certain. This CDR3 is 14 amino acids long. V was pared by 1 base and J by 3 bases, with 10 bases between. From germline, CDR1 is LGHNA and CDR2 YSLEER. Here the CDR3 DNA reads TGCGCCAGCAGCCAAGTTGTGTGGAACTACGAGCAGTACTTC. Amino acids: CASSQVVWNYEQYF.

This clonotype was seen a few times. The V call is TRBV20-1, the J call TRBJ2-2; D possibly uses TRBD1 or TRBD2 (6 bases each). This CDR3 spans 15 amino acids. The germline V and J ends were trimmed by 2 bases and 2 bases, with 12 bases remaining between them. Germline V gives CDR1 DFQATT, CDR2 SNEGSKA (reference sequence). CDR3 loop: CSARRGGGNTGELFF. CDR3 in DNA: TGCAGTGCTAGACGAGGGGGAGGCAACACCGGGGAGCTGTTTTTT.

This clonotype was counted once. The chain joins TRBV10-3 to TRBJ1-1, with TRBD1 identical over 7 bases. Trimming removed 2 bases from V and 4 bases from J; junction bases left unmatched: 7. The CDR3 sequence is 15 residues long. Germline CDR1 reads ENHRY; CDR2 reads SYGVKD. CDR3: CAISEGPGGRTEAFF. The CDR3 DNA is TGTGCCATCAGTGAGGGCCCAGGGGGGCGCACTGAAGCTTTCTTT.

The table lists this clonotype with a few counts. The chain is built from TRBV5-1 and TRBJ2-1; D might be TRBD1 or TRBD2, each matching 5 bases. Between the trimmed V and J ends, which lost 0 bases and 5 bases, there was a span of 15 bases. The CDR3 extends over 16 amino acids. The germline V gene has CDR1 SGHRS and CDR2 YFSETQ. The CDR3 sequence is CASSLGFRGRHNEQFF. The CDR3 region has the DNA TGCGCCAGCAGCTTGGGATTCCGGGGCAGGCACAATGAGCAGTTCTTC. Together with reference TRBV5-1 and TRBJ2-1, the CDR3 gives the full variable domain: KAGVTQTPRYLIKTRGQQVTLSCSPISGHRSVSWYQQTPGQGLQFLFEYFSETQRNKGNFPGRFSGRQFSNSRSEMNVSTLELGDSALYLCASSLGFRGRHNEQFFGPGTRLTVL.